This T cell receptor (beta chain) was obtained from a study of human T cells and chemical hapten exposure. The time point denotes: pre-sensitization, week 0. Stated treatment: therapeutic diphenylcyclopropenone sensitization with weekly scalp DPC. The CDR3 length is 14 residues. CDR1 SGHKS and CDR2 YYEKEE come from the germline V gene (reference sequence). V was pared by 0 bases and J by 5 bases, with 11 bases between. TCRdb re-analysed the RACE reads in MiXCR, keeping a single row per CDR3 protein. The sample lists around 120,000 distinct CDR3 sequences; approximately 13% were seen once. The J gene is TRBJ1-2, the V gene TRBV5-5, with D possibly being TRBD1 (5 bases). Sequenced here: whole blood, sampled in connection with sensitization to the hapten diphenylcyclopropenone (DPC). The origin of this receptor is a young woman with alopecia areata. Some clones in this sample may be carry-over from other donors' samples. CDR3 sequence (DNA): TGTGCCAGCAGCTTGGCGGGGGATTCGTATGGCTACACCTTC. Amino acids: CASSLAGDSYGYTF. The full variable domain, its missing parts supplied by reference TRBV5-5 and TRBJ1-2, is DAGVTQSPTHLIKTRGQQVTLRCSPISGHKSVSWYQQVLGQGPQFIFQYYEKEERGRGNFPDRFSARQFPNYSSELNVNALLLGDSALYLCASSLAGDSYGYTFGSGTRLTVV.